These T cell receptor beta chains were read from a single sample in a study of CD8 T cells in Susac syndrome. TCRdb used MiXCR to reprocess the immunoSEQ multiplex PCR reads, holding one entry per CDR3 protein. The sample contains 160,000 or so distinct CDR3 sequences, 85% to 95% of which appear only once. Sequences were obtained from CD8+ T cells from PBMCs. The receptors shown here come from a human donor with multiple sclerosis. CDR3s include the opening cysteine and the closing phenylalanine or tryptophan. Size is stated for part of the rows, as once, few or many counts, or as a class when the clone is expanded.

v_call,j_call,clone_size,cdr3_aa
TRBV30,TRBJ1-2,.,CACRDSAYYGYTF
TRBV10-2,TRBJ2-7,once,CASQTSGSYEQYF
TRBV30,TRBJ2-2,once,CAWSGSNTGELFF
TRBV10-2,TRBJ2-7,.,CASSYDSYEQYF
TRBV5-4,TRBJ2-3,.,CASSTDSTADTQYF
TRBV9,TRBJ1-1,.,CASSVTWGTEAFF
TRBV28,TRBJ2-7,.,CASLGVSWVYEQYF
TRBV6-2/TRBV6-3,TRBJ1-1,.,CASSYAGQGITEAFF
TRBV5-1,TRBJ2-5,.,CASSLIRETQYF
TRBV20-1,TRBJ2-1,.,CSARPLEASGRGNEQFF
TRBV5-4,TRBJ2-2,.,CASGKGNPNTGELFF
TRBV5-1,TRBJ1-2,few,CASSPTGNGYTF
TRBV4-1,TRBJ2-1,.,CASSQRIAGVGNEQFF
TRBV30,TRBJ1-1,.,CAWRVSGNTEAFF
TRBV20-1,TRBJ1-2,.,CRASGDHYGYTF
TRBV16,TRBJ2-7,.,CASSQYWTGALYEQYF
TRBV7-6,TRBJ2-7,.,CASSYGTSGRVYEQYF
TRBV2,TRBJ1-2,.,CASTLGDGYTF
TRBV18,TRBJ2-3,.,CASSPGTDKPTDTQYF
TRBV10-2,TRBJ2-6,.,CASSEESSGKPGANVLTF
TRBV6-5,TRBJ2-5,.,CASSYKRNQETQYF
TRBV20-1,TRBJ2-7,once,CSAEPTAAGGREQYF
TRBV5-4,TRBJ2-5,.,CASSFGTGQGGETQYF
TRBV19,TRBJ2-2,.,CASTTRRVWRQNTGELFF
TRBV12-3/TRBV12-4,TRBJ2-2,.,CASSLVYRANTGELFF
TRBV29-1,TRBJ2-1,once,CSVEFIGRSSYNEQFF
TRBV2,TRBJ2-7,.,CASKPGVEQYF
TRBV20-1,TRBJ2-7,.,CSASPAGVGVYEQYF
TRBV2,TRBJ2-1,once,CASSEAEQFF
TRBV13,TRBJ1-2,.,CASSLKGAFYVGYTF
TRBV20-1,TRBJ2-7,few,CSARETYEQYF
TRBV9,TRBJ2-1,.,CASNPRDPLTEQFF
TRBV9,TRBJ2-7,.,CASSPTRGHNEQYF
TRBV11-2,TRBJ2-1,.,CASSLAPLGSNEQFF
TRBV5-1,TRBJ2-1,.,CASSLGRGNNEQFF
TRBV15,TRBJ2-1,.,CATRLGKESSYNEQFF
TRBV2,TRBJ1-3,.,CASSQEAGSGNTIYF
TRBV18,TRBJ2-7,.,CASSPLAGGDYEQYF
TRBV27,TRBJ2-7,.,CASSPSAGGRSYEQYF
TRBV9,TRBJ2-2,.,CASSVAGGELFF
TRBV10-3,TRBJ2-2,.,CAISEGTGELFF